This T cell receptor (beta chain) was observed in a study of blood T cell repertoires in COVID-19. Study overall: The United States, Italy and Spain provided the acute and convalescent COVID-19 samples. T cells, B-cell-depleted T cells, or PBMCs supplied cDNA or gDNA.

Assay: immunoSEQ multiplex PCR; the TCRdb copy retains only in-frame clones and omits some. The table lists about 180,000 clones, approximately 85% of them singletons, with 6.2% in the top ten. Germline V gives CDR1 MDHEN, CDR2 SYDVKM. The length of the CDR3 is 15 residues. The ends were cut back, 5 bases at V and 0 bases at J, with 11 bases in the middle. Self-reported history from a screening survey and questionnaire set each donor's cohort. Before being deemed recovered, Cohort 3 donors had two negative PCRs, clearance, or symptom resolution. Sequenced: PBMCs or T cells enriched from blood (not recorded which). The TCR sequence derives from a man aged 40-49 years who had recovered from COVID-19. The chain couples TRBV28 to TRBJ1-5; tentative D call: TRBD1 (5 bases). The DNA of the CDR3 is TGTGCCAGCAGTCCCTACAGGACTAGCAATCAGCCCCAGCATTTT. Amino acids: CASSPYRTSNQPQHF.